These 32 T cell receptor beta chains were sequenced from one sample in a study of blood T cell repertoires in COVID-19. Sequencing was performed with immunoSEQ multiplex PCR; in TCRdb, only in-frame clones are kept and a portion is missing. The table has tens of thousands of clones, about nine tenths seen once. Sequencing was carried out using peripheral blood. These receptors all stem from a human donor in a cohort sampled during active COVID-19. The donor label of this sample is uncertain.

This chain joins TRBV9 and TRBJ2-1; 15 nucleotides agree with TRBD2. CDR1 is SGDLS and CDR2 is YYNGEE in the germline V gene. This CDR3 region has 21 residues. V gave up 4 bases and J gave up 1 base; unmatched junction bases: 15. DNA for the CDR3: TGTGCCAGCAGCCCAGGCGTAGGGGGACTAGCGGGGGGAGATTCCTACAATGAGCAGTTCTTC. Translating gives CASSPGVGGLAGGDSYNEQFF.

The CDR3, as DNA: TGTGCCAGCAGCTTAAAATCGGGGTTAGCGGGGGGCCGGATCTACAATGAGCAGTTCTTC. Protein sequence: CASSLKSGLAGGRIYNEQFF. This rearrangement joins TRBV7-3 to TRBJ2-1; 10 bases align to TRBD2. Germline CDR1 SGHTA, CDR2 FQGTGA. The CDR3 loop spans 20 amino acids. Losses at the gene ends were 1 base for V and 3 bases for J; bases not matched to a gene: 15.

This sequence joins TRBV7-9 and TRBJ2-7; 8 bases line up with TRBD1. This CDR3 comprises 15 residues. With 4 bases clipped from V and 3 bases from J, the junction kept 8 bases outside the gene matches. The germline CDR1 and CDR2 sequences are SEHNR and FQNEAQ (reference sequence). The CDR3 region is CASSSRTGSIYEQYF. CDR3 DNA sequence: TGTGCCAGCAGCTCGCGGACAGGGTCTATCTACGAGCAGTACTTC.

This clone came up once. The chain employs TRBV6-1 and TRBJ1-5; D perhaps matches TRBD1 (5 bases). V lost 3 bases and J lost 2, with 8 bases in between. The CDR3 loop spans 14 amino acids. The V gene's germline CDR1 is MNHNS and CDR2 SASEGT. CDR3 coding DNA: TGTGCCAGCAGTGAGTCGGGGGGCAATCAGCCCCAGCATTTT. Protein sequence: CASSESGGNQPQHF.

The J gene is TRBJ2-1, the V gene TRBV9; 12 bases agree with TRBD2. CDR3 length: 16 amino acids. Germline V gene data show CDR1 as SGDLS and CDR2 as YYNGEE. Trimming at V came to 4 bases and at J to 5 bases, leaving 7 bases not matched to a gene. The CDR3 region has the DNA TGTGCCAGCAGCACAGGACTAGCGGGGCCCCACAATGAGCAGTTCTTC. Its translation is CASSTGLAGPHNEQFF. Filled out from reference TRBV9 and TRBJ2-1, the complete variable domain reads DSGVTQTPKHLITATGQRVTLRCSPRSGDLSVYWYQQSLDQGLQFLIQYYNGEERAKGNILERFSAQQFPDLHSELNLSSLELGDSALYFCASSTGLAGPHNEQFFGPGTRLTVL.

The V and J genes are TRBV7-9 and TRBJ2-1, with 7 nucleotides matching TRBD2. The CDR3 loop spans 14 amino acids. Germline V gene lookup returns CDR1 SEHNR and CDR2 FQNEAQ (reference sequence). With V trimmed by 0 bases and J by 10 bases, 6 bases remained unmatched. The CDR3 region has the DNA TGTGCCAGCAGCTTAGCCCACCTACTAGCGGAGCAGTTCTTC. Protein sequence: CASSLAHLLAEQFF. The full variable domain, completed using reference TRBV7-9 and TRBJ2-1, is DTGVSQNPRHKITKRGQNVTFRCDPISEHNRLYWYRQTLGQGPEFLTYFQNEAQLEKSRLLSDRFSAERPKGSFSTLEIQRTEQGDSAMYLCASSLAHLLAEQFFGPGTRLTVL.

The chain employs TRBV30 and TRBJ2-5; TRBD2 aligns across 8 bases. The J segment lost 6 bases and the V segment lost 5 bases, leaving 5 bases of the junction unmatched. The germline V gene has CDR1 GTSNPN and CDR2 SVGIG (reference sequence). The CDR3 loop spans 12 amino acids. The CDR3 coding sequence is TGTGCCTGGGTCGGGGGGGCAAAGACCCAGTACTTC. Its translation is CAWVGGAKTQYF. Full variable domain (remainder filled in from reference TRBV30 and TRBJ2-5): SQTIHQWPATLVQPVGSPLSLECTVEGTSNPNLYWYRQAAGRGLQLLFYSVGIGQISSEVPQNLSASRPQDRQFILSSKKLLLSDSGFYLCAWVGGAKTQYFGPGTRLLVL.

The rearrangement uses TRBV9 and TRBJ2-3, with 13 bases fitting TRBD2. The CDR3 is made up of 18 amino acids. From germline, CDR1 is SGDLS and CDR2 YYNGEE. V lost 3 bases and J lost 1; bases outside the gene matches: 8. CDR3 in DNA: TGTGCCAGCAGCGGCCGGACTAGCGGGGGCCGGGGCACAGATACGCAGTATTTT. It translates to CASSGRTSGGRGTDTQYF.

V gene TRBV3-1 (or the pseudogene TRBV3-2) combines with J gene TRBJ2-5, with 13 bases identical to TRBD2. V dropped 4 bases and J dropped 4; count of bases not matched to a gene: 9. Per the germline V gene, CDR1 is LGHDT and CDR2 is YNNKEL (reference sequence). There are 17 residues in the CDR3. The CDR3 DNA is TGTGCCAGCAGCCCCAAGCCGGGACTAGCGGGAAGAGAGACCCAGTACTTC. It yields the protein CASSPKPGLAGRETQYF.

This CDR3 is CASRFAYVTGELFF. The CDR3 DNA reads as TGTGCCAGTAGATTCGCCTACGTGACCGGGGAGCTGTTTTTT. The chain has TRBV19 and TRBJ2-2; D not resolved. The CDR3 contains 14 residues. Between the trimmed V and J ends, which lost 6 bases and 5 bases, there was a span of 13 bases. Germline CDR1 and CDR2: LNHDA and SQIVND (reference sequence).

V usage is TRBV5-4 and J usage is TRBJ2-3, with 8 bases matching TRBD2. The CDR3 totals 13 residues. Germline V CDR1 and CDR2: SGHNT, YYREEE (reference sequence). The V gene end was trimmed by 9 bases and the J gene end by 3 bases; junction bases not matched to a gene: 6. CDR3 residues: CATGGAYTDTQYF. The CDR3 DNA follows: TGTGCCACGGGGGGGGCCTATACAGATACGCAGTATTTT.

The rearrangement joins TRBV12-3 or TRBV12-4 to TRBJ1-3; no clear D. Between the trimmed V and J ends, which lost 6 bases and 5 bases, there was a span of 11 bases. This CDR3 comprises 13 residues. The CDR3 is CASSLGERNTIYF. CDR3 DNA: TGTGCCAGCAGCCTTGGAGAGAGAAACACCATATATTTT.

This clone has more than one count but fewer than ten. This chain joins TRBV5-4 and TRBJ1-4; tentatively, D is TRBD1 (6 bases). The CDR3 runs 14 residues. The germline V and J ends were trimmed by 0 bases and 8 bases, with 11 bases remaining between them. Germline loops: CDR1 SGHNT, CDR2 YYREEE (reference sequence). CDR3 in amino acids: CASSLAGAGEKLFF. DNA of the CDR3: TGTGCCAGCAGCTTGGCAGGGGCTGGGGAAAAACTGTTTTTT. The entire variable domain, with the rest obtained from reference TRBV5-4 and TRBJ1-4, is as follows: ETGVTQSPTHLIKTRGQQVTLRCSSQSGHNTVSWYQQALGQGPQFIFQYYREEENGRGNFPPRFSGLQFPNYSSELNVNALELDDSALYLCASSLAGAGEKLFFGSGTQLSVL.

This rearrangement joins TRBV18 to TRBJ2-7; 7 nucleotides agree with TRBD1. This CDR3 has 20 residues. Germline values: CDR1 KGHSH, CDR2 LQKENI. V dropped 2 bases and J dropped 4; count of bases not matched to a gene: 23. CDR3: CASSPGTGNRGTSKSYEQYF. The CDR3 nucleotides are TGTGCCAGCTCACCAGGAACTGGCAACAGGGGTACTTCTAAAAGTTACGAGCAGTACTTC.

This sequence joins TRBV21-1 and TRBJ2-1; the table names TRBD1, a call not compared with the DNA. TRBV21-1 is noted as a pseudogene. This CDR3 comprises 14 residues. The CDR3 region has the DNA TGTGCCAGCAGCAAAGGAGGCAGGGGTAATGAGCAGTTCTTC. It translates to CASSKGGRGNEQFF.

The gene calls are TRBV4-3 and TRBJ2-1; TRBD2 might be the D (5 bases). The CDR3 sequence is 15 residues long. Germline-derived CDR1 and CDR2 are LGHNA and YSLEER. V shed 0 bases and J shed 0 bases, with 6 bases lying between them. In DNA, the CDR3 is TGCGCCAGCAGCCAAGAGGGGAGCTCCTACAATGAGCAGTTCTTC. Translation: CASSQEGSSYNEQFF.

This chain uses TRBV28 with TRBJ1-4, with TRBD1 identical over 9 bases. CDR3 size: 14 residues. The junction had 9 bases not matched to a gene; V was cut back by 7 bases and J by 9 bases. Germline CDR1 reads MDHEN; CDR2 reads SYDVKM. The CDR3, as DNA: TGTGCCAGCAATAGCGGGACAGGGAATCAAAAACTGTTTTTT. Its protein product is CASNSGTGNQKLFF.

CDR3 region: CASSLGGSEKETQYF. CDR3 in DNA: TGTGCCAGCAGCTTAGGCGGGAGCGAAAAAGAGACCCAGTACTTC. The chain recombines TRBV7-2 with TRBJ2-5; 7 bases map to TRBD2. Germline V gives CDR1 SGHTA, CDR2 FQGNSA. There are 15 residues in the CDR3. V shed 1 base, J shed 3 bases, and the junction held 5 bases outside the gene matches.

This clone has a handful of counts. V and J are TRBV5-5 and TRBJ1-5; D unclear. This CDR3 comprises 8 residues. V shed 10 bases and J shed 7 bases, with 3 bases lying between them. Germline lookup yields CDR1 SGHKS and CDR2 YYEKEE (reference sequence). CDR3 sequence reads: CAQQPQHF. CDR3 DNA: TGTGCCCAGCAGCCCCAGCATTTT. The full variable domain, rest sourced from reference TRBV5-5 and TRBJ1-5, is DAGVTQSPTHLIKTRGQQVTLRCSPISGHKSVSWYQQVLGQGPQFIFQYYEKEERGRGNFPDRFSARQFPNYSSELNVNALLLGDSALYLCAQQPQHFGDGTRLSIL.

The chain uses TRBV6-4 and TRBJ2-3; TRBD2 aligns across 13 bases. CDR3 length: 16 residues. From germline, CDR1 is MRHNA and CDR2 SNTAGT. Unmatched junction bases numbered 6, after V lost 3 bases and J lost 6 bases. CDR3 loop: CASSETSGGFSDTQYF. DNA of the CDR3: TGTGCCAGCAGTGAGACTAGCGGGGGGTTTTCGGATACGCAGTATTTT.

This chain links TRBV29-1 with TRBJ2-3; 7 nucleotides agree with TRBD1. Germline values: CDR1 SQVTM, CDR2 ANQGSEA. J lost 0 bases, V lost 6 bases, and 9 bases had no gene match. CDR3 size: 15 residues. CDR3 sequence: CSVSAGTASTDTQYF. In nucleotides, the CDR3 is TGCAGCGTCTCCGCCGGGACAGCTAGCACAGATACGCAGTATTTT.

The chain recombines TRBV7-3 with TRBJ1-1; TRBD1 might be the D (5 bases). This CDR3 is 14 amino acids long. Trimming stripped 4 bases from V and 5 bases from J, with 14 bases between. Germline V gene sequence: CDR1 SGHTA, CDR2 FQGTGA. The DNA for the CDR3 is TGTGCCAGCAGCTCGGAGGGGTCGAGGACTGAAGCTTTCTTT. Protein sequence: CASSSEGSRTEAFF.

This chain connects TRBV28 to TRBJ2-5; TRBD2 matches 13 bases. This CDR3 is 15 amino acids long. V gave up 5 bases and J gave up 5 bases; unmatched junction bases: 5. CDR1 and CDR2 (germline): MDHEN, SYDVKM. CDR3 sequence (DNA): TGTGCCAGCAGTCGACTAGCGGGGGGTGGTGAGACCCAGTACTTC. It translates to CASSRLAGGGETQYF.

The chain has TRBV5-1 and TRBJ2-1, with a weak D call TRBD2 (7 bases). In germline, CDR1 is SGHRS, CDR2 YFSETQ. This CDR3 spans 16 amino acids. The V end was cut by 0 bases, the J end by 4 bases, with 14 bases between. Here the CDR3 reads CASSLAPGGAYNEQFF. The CDR3 DNA follows: TGCGCCAGCAGCTTGGCCCCTGGGGGGGCGTACAATGAGCAGTTCTTC.

The rearrangement joins TRBV10-3 to TRBJ2-7, with D tentatively TRBD1 (6 bases). Germline V gene lookup returns CDR1 ENHRY and CDR2 SYGVKD. The CDR3 length is 19 residues. Trimming left V 4 bases short and J 1 base short, with 26 bases between. The CDR3 here is CAISVRIKTGTLLSYEQYF. Written as DNA, the CDR3 is TGTGCCATCAGTGTGAGGATTAAAACCGGGACACTTTTATCCTACGAGCAGTACTTC.

The chain carries TRBV5-1 and TRBJ2-1; D might be TRBD2 (6 bases). The CDR3 extends over 16 amino acids. CDR1 SGHRS and CDR2 YFSETQ come from the germline V gene. Trimming took off 0 bases at V and 2 bases at J, with 12 bases between the two ends. CDR3 sequence reads: CASSLGRGLTYNEQFF. CDR3 in DNA: TGCGCCAGCAGCTTGGGTCGCGGACTAACCTACAATGAGCAGTTCTTC.

The chain combines TRBV7-2 with TRBJ2-3; possible D gene TRBD2, 6 bases. Trimming cost V 0 bases and J 0 bases, with 7 bases left between them. CDR3 length: 15 amino acids. Germline CDR1 reads SGHTA; CDR2 reads FQGNSA. CDR3 DNA sequence: TGTGCCAGCAGCTTAGCCGGGACTAGCACAGATACGCAGTATTTT. Encoded protein: CASSLAGTSTDTQYF.

This chain uses TRBV19 with TRBJ1-2; D might be TRBD1 (6 bases). The CDR3 has 16 residues. CDR1 and CDR2 (germline): LNHDA, SQIVND (reference sequence). Trimming cost V 5 bases and J 3 bases, with 19 bases left between them. CDR3 residues: CASSAADRPFDYGYTF. CDR3 sequence (DNA): TGTGCCAGTAGTGCCGCTGACAGGCCCTTTGACTATGGCTACACCTTC.

This clone appeared a single time. The chain carries TRBV12-3 or TRBV12-4 and TRBJ2-7, with 8 bases lining up with TRBD1. This CDR3 is 13 amino acids long. Trimming removed 9 bases from V and 0 bases from J; junction bases left unmatched: 4. The CDR3 loop reads CASTGGSSYEQYF. The CDR3 bases are TGTGCCAGTACAGGGGGGAGCTCCTACGAGCAGTACTTC.

The chain recombines TRBV27 with TRBJ2-2; tentative D call: TRBD1 (5 bases). There are 13 residues in the CDR3. Trimming stripped 2 bases from V and 4 bases from J, with 5 bases between. Looked up from germline, CDR1 is MNHEY and CDR2 is SMNVEV (reference sequence). The CDR3 coding sequence is TGTGCCAGCAGTTTAAGGGGCACCGGGGAGCTGTTTTTT. It yields the protein CASSLRGTGELFF.

V usage is TRBV3-1 (or the pseudogene TRBV3-2) and J usage is TRBJ2-5; 11 positions match TRBD2. The CDR3 is made up of 15 amino acids. V lost 1 base, J lost 13 bases, and 11 bases stayed unmatched. Germline V gives CDR1 LGHDT, CDR2 YNNKEL (reference sequence). CDR3 in DNA: TGTGCCAGCAGCCAAGCACTAGCGGGGGCCCGGGTTGGGTACTTC. Translated, it gives CASSQALAGARVGYF.

The rearrangement links TRBV3-1 (or the pseudogene TRBV3-2) to TRBJ2-5, with a weak D call TRBD1 (6 bases). From germline, CDR1 is LGHDT and CDR2 YNNKEL (reference sequence). This CDR3 is 15 amino acids long. V was pared by 4 bases and J by 4 bases, with 16 bases between. CDR3 sequence reads: CASSPAVGGVETQYF. The CDR3 DNA reads TGTGCCAGCAGCCCTGCCGTTGGGGGCGTAGAGACCCAGTACTTC.